This TCR beta chain was obtained from a study of blood T cell repertoires in COVID-19. In the study overall: The United States, Italy and Spain were the sources of the acute and convalescent COVID-19 samples.

The repertoire was sequenced with immunoSEQ multiplex PCR; TCRdb's copy has only in-frame clones and lacks some. The sample records roughly 190,000 clones, around 86% being singletons. There are 15 residues in the CDR3. The ends lost 3 bases at V and 8 bases at J; junction bases unmatched: 4. The germline CDR1 and CDR2 sequences are LGHNA and YNFKEQ. The sequence came from a woman older than 75 in a cohort sampled during active or convalescent COVID-19. V gene TRBV4-2 combines with J gene TRBJ2-1; 13 nucleotides agree with TRBD2. The specimen was peripheral blood. CDR3 DNA sequence: TGTGCCAGCAGCCAGGGACTAGCGGGAAGGGATGAGCAGTTCTTC. Encoded protein: CASSQGLAGRDEQFF.